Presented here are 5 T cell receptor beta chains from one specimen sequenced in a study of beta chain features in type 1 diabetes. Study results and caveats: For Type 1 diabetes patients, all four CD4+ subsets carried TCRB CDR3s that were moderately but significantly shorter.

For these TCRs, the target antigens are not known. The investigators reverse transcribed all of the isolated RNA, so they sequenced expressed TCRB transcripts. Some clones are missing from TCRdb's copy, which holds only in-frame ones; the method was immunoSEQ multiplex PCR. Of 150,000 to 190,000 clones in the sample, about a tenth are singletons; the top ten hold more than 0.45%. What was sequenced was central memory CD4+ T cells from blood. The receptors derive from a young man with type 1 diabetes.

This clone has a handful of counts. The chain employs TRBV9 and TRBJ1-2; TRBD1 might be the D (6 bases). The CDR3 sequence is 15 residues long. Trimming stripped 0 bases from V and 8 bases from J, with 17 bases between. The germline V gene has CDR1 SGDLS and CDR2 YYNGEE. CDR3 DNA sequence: TGTGCCAGCAGCGTAGATGACAGGTTTGTGTTCGGCTACACCTTC. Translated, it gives CASSVDDRFVFGYTF.

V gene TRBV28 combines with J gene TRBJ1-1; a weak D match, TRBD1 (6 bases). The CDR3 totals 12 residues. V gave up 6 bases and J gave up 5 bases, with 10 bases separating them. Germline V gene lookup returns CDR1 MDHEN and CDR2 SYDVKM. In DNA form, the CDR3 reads TGTGCCAGCAGCATACAGGGAACTGAAGCTTTCTTT. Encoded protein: CASSIQGTEAFF.

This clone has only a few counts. The CDR3 loop reads CASSEAGGRSYEQYF. DNA for the CDR3: TGCGCCAGCAGCGAGGCAGGGGGAAGGTCCTACGAGCAGTACTTC. This rearrangement joins TRBV5-1 to TRBJ2-7, with 7 nucleotides matching TRBD1. V trimming: 4 bases; J trimming: 1 base; junction bases outside the gene matches: 8. This CDR3 is built from 15 residues. Germline assignment: CDR1 SGHRS and CDR2 YFSETQ. The variable domain in full, completed from reference TRBV5-1 and TRBJ2-7, reads KAGVTQTPRYLIKTRGQQVTLSCSPISGHRSVSWYQQTPGQGLQFLFEYFSETQRNKGNFPGRFSGRQFSNSRSEMNVSTLELGDSALYLCASSEAGGRSYEQYFGPGTRLTVT.

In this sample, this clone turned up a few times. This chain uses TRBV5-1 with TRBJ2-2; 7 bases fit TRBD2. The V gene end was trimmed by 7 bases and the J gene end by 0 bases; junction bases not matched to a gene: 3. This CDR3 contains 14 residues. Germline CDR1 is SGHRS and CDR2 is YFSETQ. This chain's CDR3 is CASGGDPNTGELFF. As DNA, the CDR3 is TGCGCCAGCGGGGGGGACCCGAACACCGGGGAGCTGTTTTTT.

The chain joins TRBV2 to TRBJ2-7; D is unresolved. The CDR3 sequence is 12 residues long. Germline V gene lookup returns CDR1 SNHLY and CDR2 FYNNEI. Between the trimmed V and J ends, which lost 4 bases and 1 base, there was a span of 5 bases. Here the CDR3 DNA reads TGTGCCAGCAGTGTACAGTCCTACGAGCAGTACTTC. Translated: CASSVQSYEQYF.